This T cell receptor beta chain stems from a study of regulatory T cells in long-lasting Graves disease. Library construction for TCR beta used iRepertoire HTBI primers and Arm-PCR of CDR3 regions. Each CDR3 protein is one row after TCRdb ran MiXCR on the multiplex PCR reads. The table lists approximately 540,000 distinct CDR3 sequences, 12% of them singletons. Documented time point: newly diagnosed GD, antithyroid drugs for less than 3 months. Preparation of the TCR library used RNA extracted from PBMCs. CDR3 length equals 14 residues. Germline V gene data show CDR1 as SGHAT and CDR2 as FQNNGV. Trimming removed 3 bases at V and 1 base at J, with 7 bases between. This clonotype has a count of ten or more. These records were also assigned to another study, of T cells in Graves' hyperthyroidism and ophthalmopathy.

The V call is TRBV11-2, the J call TRBJ1-3; D uncertain. Sequencing was performed on peripheral blood mononuclear cells (PBMCs), taken at new diagnosis, from a patient treated with antithyroid drugs. This receptor was identified in a woman younger than 45 with Graves disease. The CDR3 is CASSFGVSGNTIYF. CDR3 DNA: TGTGCCAGCAGCTTTGGGGTTTCTGGAAACACCATATATTTT.